This is a list of T cell receptor beta chains from one sample in a study of CD8+CD57+ T cells in acquired aplastic anemia. A single record per CDR3 protein comes from TCRdb applying MiXCR to the reads. There are 180,000 or so distinct CDR3 sequences in the sample; 63% occur only once, and about 42% lies in the top ten. Sequencing was performed on sorted CD4+, CD8+, or CD8+CD57+ T cells (not recorded which) from PBMCs. These receptors were taken from a human donor with aplastic anemia. Each CDR3 is given with its conserved first and last residue. Each record gives: J gene, D gene, V gene, clone size, CDR3 protein, CDR3 DNA. D genes are given only for firm matches. Clone size is stated in some rows and not others, as once, few, many or a class when expanded.

>TRBJ1-6|.|TRBV7-9|few
CASSPRTINSPLHF
TGTGCCAGCAGCCCCCGGACAATCAATTCACCCCTCCACTTT
>TRBJ2-1|.|TRBV2|.
CASQLYNEQFF
TGTGCCAGCCAACTCTACAATGAGCAGTTCTTC
>TRBJ1-2|.|TRBV4-1|many
CASSQELGGYTF
TGCGCCAGCAGCCAAGAACTAGGAGGCTACACCTTC
>TRBJ1-1|.|TRBV7-9|.
CASSLISSEAFF
TGTGCCAGCAGCTTAATCTCCAGTGAAGCTTTCTTT
>TRBJ1-1|.|TRBV19|many
CASKRGRGNTEAFF
TGTGCCAGTAAGCGGGGTAGGGGAAACACTGAAGCTTTCTTT
>TRBJ1-1|.|TRBV10-3|.
CAIMGRLDTEAFF
TGTGCCATCATGGGGCGTTTGGACACTGAAGCTTTCTTT
>TRBJ1-2|TRBD1|TRBV10-1|.
CASMGGQGYGYTF
TGCGCCAGCATGGGGGGACAGGGCTATGGCTACACCTTC
>TRBJ2-7|TRBD1|TRBV7-8|.
CASSFKTGPYEQYF
TGTGCCAGCAGCTTTAAGACAGGGCCCTACGAGCAGTACTTC
>TRBJ2-5|.|TRBV5-4|few
CASSLDRAETQYF
TGTGCCAGCAGCTTGGACAGGGCGGAGACCCAGTACTTC
>TRBJ2-3|.|TRBV7-9|.
CASSEGRDTDTQYF
TGCGCCAGCAGCGAGGGGAGAGACACAGATACGCAGTATTTT
>TRBJ2-7|TRBD1|TRBV6-5|.
CASSPSDRVGYEQYF
TGTGCCAGCAGTCCCTCGGACAGGGTAGGCTACGAGCAGTACTTC
>TRBJ2-7|.|TRBV12-3/TRBV12-4|.
CASSLETVNEQYF
TGTGCCAGCAGTTTAGAGACAGTCAACGAGCAGTACTTC
>TRBJ2-3|.|TRBV7-9|.
CASSLRTSTTQYF
TGTGCCAGCAGCTTAAGGACTTCTACCACGCAGTATTTT
>TRBJ2-5|.|TRBV11-2|few
CASSPQRGAQYF
TGTGCCAGCAGCCCCCAACGCGGGGCCCAGTACTTC
>TRBJ2-7|.|TRBV7-9|once
CASSNSGYEQYF
TGTGCCAGCAGCAATAGCGGCTACGAGCAGTACTTC
>TRBJ1-5|TRBD1|TRBV28|.
CASSPQGYSNQPQHF
TGTGCCAGCAGCCCACAGGGGTATAGCAATCAGCCCCAGCATTTT
>TRBJ2-5|TRBD1|TRBV7-6|.
CASSPDRDVRETQYF
TGTGCCAGCAGCCCTGACAGGGATGTTAGGGAGACCCAGTACTTC